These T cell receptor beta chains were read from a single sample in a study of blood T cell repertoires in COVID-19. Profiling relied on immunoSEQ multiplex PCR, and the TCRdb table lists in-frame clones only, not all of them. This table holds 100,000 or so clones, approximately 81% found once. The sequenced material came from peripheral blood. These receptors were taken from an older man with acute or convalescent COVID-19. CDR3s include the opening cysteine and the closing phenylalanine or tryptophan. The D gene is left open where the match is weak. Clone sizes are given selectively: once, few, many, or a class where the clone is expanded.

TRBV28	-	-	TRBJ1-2	TGTGCCAGCACCGCTCCGATGGGACACCGAGTTAACTATGGCTACACCTTC	CASTAPMGHRVNYGYTF
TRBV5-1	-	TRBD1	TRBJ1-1	TGCGCCAGCAGCTTGGGAAAGGACAGGGCGAACACTGAAGCTTTCTTT	CASSLGKDRANTEAFF
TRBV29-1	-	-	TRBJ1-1	TGCAGCGTCGAGGAATCATACACTGAAGCTTTCTTT	CSVEESYTEAFF
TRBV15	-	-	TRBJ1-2	TGTGCCACCAGCAGAGGCGGCGGGGGACTGAACTATGGCTACACCTTC	CATSRGGGGLNYGYTF
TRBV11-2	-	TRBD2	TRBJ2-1	TGTGCCAGCAGCTCCCTACTAGCGTCGAGCTCCTACAATGAGCAGTTCTTC	CASSSLLASSSYNEQFF
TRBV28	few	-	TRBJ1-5	TGTGCCAGCAGTTCGCGGGACTGGGGGTCCCTGGGGCCCCAGCATTTT	CASSSRDWGSLGPQHF
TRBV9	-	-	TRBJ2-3	TGTGCCAGCAGCCTCCGGGACAAGTACTCCACAGATACGCAGTATTTT	CASSLRDKYSTDTQYF
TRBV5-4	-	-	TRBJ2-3	TGTGCCAGCAGCTGGACTAGCACAGATACGCAGTATTTT	CASSWTSTDTQYF
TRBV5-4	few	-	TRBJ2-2	TGTGCCAGCAGCTTCGGGACTGAAAGCGGGGAGCTGTTTTTT	CASSFGTESGELFF
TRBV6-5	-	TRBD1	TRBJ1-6	TGTGCCAGCAGTTACTGGACAGGGGATTCACCCCTCCACTTT	CASSYWTGDSPLHF
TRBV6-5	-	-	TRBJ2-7	TGTGCCAGCAGCCGACTGGGACAAGAGGCCTACGAGCAGTACTTC	CASSRLGQEAYEQYF
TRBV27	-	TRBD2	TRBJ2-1	TGTGCCAGCAATCGAAGGACTAGCGGGAGGGACAATGAGCAGTTCTTC	CASNRRTSGRDNEQFF
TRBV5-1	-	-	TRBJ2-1	TGCGCCAGCAGCTTGGTGGGGCAGGGAATCTACAATGAGCAGTTCTTC	CASSLVGQGIYNEQFF
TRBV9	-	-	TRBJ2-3	TGTGCCAGCAGCCCCCAACCCCTAGCAACCATTAGCACAGATACGCAGTATTTT	CASSPQPLATISTDTQYF
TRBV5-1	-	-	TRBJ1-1	TGCGCCAGCAGCTTGGAAGGGGTAGCTGAAGCTTTCTTT	CASSLEGVAEAFF
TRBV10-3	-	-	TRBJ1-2	TGTGCCATCAGTGAGTCGGCCTCTAACTATGGCTACACCTTC	CAISESASNYGYTF
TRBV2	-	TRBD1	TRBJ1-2	TGTGCCAGCAGTGTACAGGGGAGCTATGGCTACACCTTC	CASSVQGSYGYTF
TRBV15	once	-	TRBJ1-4	TGTGCCACCAGCAGAGGGGGAGAAGGTAGTGAAAAACTGTTTTTT	CATSRGGEGSEKLFF
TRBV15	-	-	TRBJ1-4	TGTGCCACCAGCCCAATCAGGGATGGTGAAAAACTGTTTTTT	CATSPIRDGEKLFF
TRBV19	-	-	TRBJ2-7	TGTGCCAGTAGAGCGGGACAAAACTCCTACGAGCAGTACTTC	CASRAGQNSYEQYF
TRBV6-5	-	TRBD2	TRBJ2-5	TGTGCCAGCAGTCCGGGGGGGGAGACCCAGTACTTC	CASSPGGETQYF
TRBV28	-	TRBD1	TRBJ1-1	TGTGCCAGCAGGTACCAGGGGGTCACTGAAGCTTTCTTT	CASRYQGVTEAFF
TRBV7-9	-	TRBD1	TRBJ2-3	TGTGCCAGCAGCTCGAACAGGGGCCGCACAGATACGCAGTATTTT	CASSSNRGRTDTQYF
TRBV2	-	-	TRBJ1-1	TGTGCCATAAAGGGGGTCGGGTGGGACACTGAAGCTTTCTTT	CAIKGVGWDTEAFF
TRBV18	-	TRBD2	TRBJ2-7	TGTGCCAGCTCACCTCCTAGCGGGGGGGGACTGGGCGAGCAGTACTTC	CASSPPSGGGLGEQYF
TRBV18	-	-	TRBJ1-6	TGTGCCAGCTCATCTCTCGCGGGGAAGAATAATTCACCCCTCCACTTT	CASSSLAGKNNSPLHF
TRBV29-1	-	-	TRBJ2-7	TGCAGCGTTGACTCGACAGGCTCCTACGAGCAGTACTTC	CSVDSTGSYEQYF
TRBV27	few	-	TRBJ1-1	TGTGCCAGCAGTTTAGTGAAAGGCAAGAGGCCTTTCTTT	CASSLVKGKRPFF
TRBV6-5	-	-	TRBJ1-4	TGTGCCAGCAGTTACGTCCCGCAGAATGAAAAACTGTTTTTT	CASSYVPQNEKLFF
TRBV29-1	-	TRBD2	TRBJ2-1	TGCAGCGGCCATGCGGGGGTTTACAATGAGCAGTTCTTC	CSGHAGVYNEQFF
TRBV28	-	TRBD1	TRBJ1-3	TGTGCCAGCAGTACAGGGGGAGAAGGAAACACCATATATTTT	CASSTGGEGNTIYF
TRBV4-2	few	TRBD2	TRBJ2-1	TGTGCCAGCAGCCAAGAAGTCCCAATGACTAGCGGGAGTTACGATGAGCAGTTCTTC	CASSQEVPMTSGSYDEQFF
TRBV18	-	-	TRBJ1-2	TGTGCCAGCTCACCCCTTAACTATGGCTACACCTTC	CASSPLNYGYTF
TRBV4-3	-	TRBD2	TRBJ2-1	TGCGCCAGCAGCCAAGACTGGGTAGCGGGAGGACTAAGCTCCTACAATGAGCAGTTCTTC	CASSQDWVAGGLSSYNEQFF
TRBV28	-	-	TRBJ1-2	TGTGCCAGCAGTTTACCCCAGGGTGGCTACACCTTC	CASSLPQGGYTF
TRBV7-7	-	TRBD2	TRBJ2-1	TGTGCTAGCAGCCGGGGACTAGCGGATCTCAATGAGCAGTTCTTC	CASSRGLADLNEQFF
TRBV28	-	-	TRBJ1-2	TGTGCCAGCAGTTTGTGGCAGGGGAGAGGCTACACCTTC	CASSLWQGRGYTF
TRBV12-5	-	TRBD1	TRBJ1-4	TGTGCTAGCACAGGGGGCCAATATGAAAAACTGTTTTTT	CASTGGQYEKLFF
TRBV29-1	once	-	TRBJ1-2	TGCAGCGTTGACGGGATTGGAGGCTACACCTTC	CSVDGIGGYTF